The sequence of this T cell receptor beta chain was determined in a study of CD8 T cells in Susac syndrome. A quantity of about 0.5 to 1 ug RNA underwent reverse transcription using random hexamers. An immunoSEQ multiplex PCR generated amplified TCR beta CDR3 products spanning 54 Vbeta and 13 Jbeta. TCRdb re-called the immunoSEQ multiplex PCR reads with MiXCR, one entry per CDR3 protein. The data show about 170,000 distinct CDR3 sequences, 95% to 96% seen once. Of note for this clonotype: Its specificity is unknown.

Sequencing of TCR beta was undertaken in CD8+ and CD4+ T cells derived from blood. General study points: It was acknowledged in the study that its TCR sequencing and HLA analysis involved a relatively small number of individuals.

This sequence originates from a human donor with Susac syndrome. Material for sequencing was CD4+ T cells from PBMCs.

The CDR3 DNA is TGTGCCAGTACCCCGACAGGGTCCACCGGGGAGCTGTTTTTT. Translated: CASTPTGSTGELFF. V is TRBV19 and J is TRBJ2-2, with 7 bases matching TRBD1. V lost 7 bases, J lost 4 bases, and 6 bases stayed unmatched. The V gene's germline CDR1 is LNHDA and CDR2 SQIVND (reference sequence). The CDR3 has 14 amino acids. Filled out from reference TRBV19 and TRBJ2-2, the complete variable domain reads DGGITQSPKYLFRKEGQNVTLSCEQNLNHDAMYWYRQDPGQGLRLIYYSQIVNDFQKGDIAEGYSVSREKKESFPLTVTSAQKNPTAFYLCASTPTGSTGELFFGEGSRLTVL.